This entry describes one TCR beta chain. Its antigen is unidentified. Assay used: immunoSEQ multiplex PCR; TCRdb lists only in-frame clones, some missing. The table lists 90,000 to 120,000 clones, 94% of them singletons. Germline V gene data show CDR1 as MNHEY and CDR2 as SMNVEV (reference sequence). The CDR3 extends over 10 amino acids. The V end lost 9 bases, the J end lost 5 bases, and 4 bases lay between the germline ends. These data originate in a study of siplizumab effects on memory and regulatory T cells. General study results and limits: Naive versus memory phenotype went unassigned for roughly 75-96% of proliferating CD4+ or CD8+ clones. The apparent diversity of naive T cells exceeded that of memory cells, and naive T cells seemed to make a major contribution to the alloresponse.

This chain links TRBV27 with TRBJ2-2; D uncertain. The sequenced sample was Tregs sorted from blood. This TCR was recovered from a human donor in good health. CDR3 DNA sequence: TGTGCCAGAGGAACCGGGGAGCTGTTTTTT. Protein: CARGTGELFF.